The TCR beta chain described here comes from a study of cytomegalovirus exposure and HLA in healthy donors. The PCR had 60 Vbeta and 13 Jbeta primers. Repertoires were generated with immunoSEQ multiplex PCR, while TCRdb's copy carries only in-frame clones and drops some. The profile shows 100,000 to 150,000 clones, 70% to 85% of them singletons. The donors comprised healthy bone marrow donors. While unrecorded immune exposures were likely, the donors were nominally healthy when sampled. This CDR3 has 12 residues. The ends were cut back, 4 bases at V and 6 bases at J, with 11 bases in the middle. In germline, CDR1 is SGHRS, CDR2 YFSETQ. Regarding the study as a whole: Data from an earlier analysis indicated that most TCR beta V segments were productive either about 90% or about 30% of the time. Follow-up analysis seemed to connect common viral pathogens with several of the most significant clusters identified.

On this clone itself: Antigen specificity is unknown.

This TCR was recovered from a man between 35 and 55 years old in good health and CMV-seropositive. Specimen: PBMCs. The chain is built from TRBV5-1 and TRBJ2-7; D unresolved. In nucleotides, the CDR3 is TGCGCCAGCAGCCCACTTTATCCCGAGCAGTACTTC. Encoded protein: CASSPLYPEQYF.